The source of this TCR beta chain is a study of regulatory T cells in long-lasting Graves disease. Findings of the study overall: Persistent disease was characterized by preferential usage of TRBV28, TRBJ1-2 and TRBJ2-5. Lower TCR diversity characterized persistent Graves' patients relative to newly diagnosed patients. The analysis examined peripheral blood only and excluded thyroid tissue.

This CDR3 contains 21 residues. Trimming shortened V by 6 bases and J by 0 bases, and 30 bases separated the two germline ends. As for time point: newly diagnosed GD, antithyroid drugs for less than 3 months. The TCR library used RNA extracted from PBMCs. Building of the TCR beta libraries involved iRepertoire HTBI primers and Arm-PCR of CDR3 regions. TCRdb used MiXCR to reprocess the multiplex PCR reads, holding one entry per CDR3 protein. Here the sample spans roughly 610,000 distinct CDR3 sequences, about 16% being singletons. This clonotype was detected many times. Its antigen is unknown. This sample was also put to use in a study of T cells in Graves' hyperthyroidism and ophthalmopathy. That source notes: In patients aged 18 to 65, hyperthyroidism was newly diagnosed, with duration under 2 months.

The clonotype comes from a man younger than 30 with Graves disease. The sample here was peripheral blood mononuclear cells (PBMCs), taken at new diagnosis, from a patient treated with antithyroid drugs. This sequence joins TRBV12-3 or TRBV12-4 and TRBJ1-5; D gene unclear. The CDR3 bases are TGTGCCAGCAGCAATCCTCCCAGCCTTGTTCGGGCAGGTGGTAGCAATCAGCCCCAGCATTTT. Translating it yields CASSNPPSLVRAGGSNQPQHF.